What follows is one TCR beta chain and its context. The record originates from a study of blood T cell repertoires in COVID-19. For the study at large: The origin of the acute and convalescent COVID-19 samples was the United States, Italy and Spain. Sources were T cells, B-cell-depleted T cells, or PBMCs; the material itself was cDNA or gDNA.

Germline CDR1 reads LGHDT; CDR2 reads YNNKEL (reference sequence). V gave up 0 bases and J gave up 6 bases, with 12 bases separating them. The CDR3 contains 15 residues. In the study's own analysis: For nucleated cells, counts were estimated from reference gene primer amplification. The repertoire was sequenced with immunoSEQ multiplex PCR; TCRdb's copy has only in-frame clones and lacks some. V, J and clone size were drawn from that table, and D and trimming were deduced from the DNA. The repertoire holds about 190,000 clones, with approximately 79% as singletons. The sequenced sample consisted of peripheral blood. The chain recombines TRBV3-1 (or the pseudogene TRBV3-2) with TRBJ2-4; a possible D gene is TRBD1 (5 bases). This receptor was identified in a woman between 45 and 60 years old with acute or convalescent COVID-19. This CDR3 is CASSQETAPSNIQYF. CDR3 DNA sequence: TGTGCCAGCAGCCAAGAGACAGCCCCTTCAAACATTCAGTACTTC.